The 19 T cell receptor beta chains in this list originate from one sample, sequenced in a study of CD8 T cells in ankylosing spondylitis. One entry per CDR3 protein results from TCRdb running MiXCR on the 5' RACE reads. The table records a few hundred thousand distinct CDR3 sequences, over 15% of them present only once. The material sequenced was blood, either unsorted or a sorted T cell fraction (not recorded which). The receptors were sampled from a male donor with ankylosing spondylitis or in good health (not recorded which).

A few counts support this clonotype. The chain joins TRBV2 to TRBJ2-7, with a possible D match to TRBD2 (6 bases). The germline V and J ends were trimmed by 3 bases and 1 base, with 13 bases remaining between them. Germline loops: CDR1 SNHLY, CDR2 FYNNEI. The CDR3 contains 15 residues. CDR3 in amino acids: CASSEGIAVSYEQYF. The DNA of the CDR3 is TGTGCCAGCAGTGAGGGGATAGCGGTTTCCTACGAGCAGTACTTC.

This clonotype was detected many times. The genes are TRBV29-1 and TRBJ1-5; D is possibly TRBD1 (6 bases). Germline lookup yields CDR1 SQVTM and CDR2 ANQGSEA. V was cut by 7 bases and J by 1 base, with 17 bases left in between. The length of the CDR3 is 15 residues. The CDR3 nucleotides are TGCAGCGGCATTTACAGGGTTACAAGCAATCAGCCCCAGCATTTT. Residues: CSGIYRVTSNQPQHF.

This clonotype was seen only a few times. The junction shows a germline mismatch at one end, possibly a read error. The CDR3 is CASSLVPSGDTGELVF. In DNA form, the CDR3 reads TGTGCCAGCAGCTTAGTTCCTAGCGGTGATACCGGGGAGCTGGTTTTT. V gene TRBV7-9 combines with J gene TRBJ2-2; 7 nucleotides match TRBD2. The CDR3 totals 16 residues. Germline V lookup: CDR1 SEHNR, CDR2 FQNEAQ (reference sequence).

In nucleotides, the CDR3 is TGCGCCAGCAGCCAAGATATAGCATTGGGCGAGCAGTACTTC. This codes for CASSQDIALGEQYF. The J gene is TRBJ2-7, the V gene TRBV4-3; D uncertain. Germline V lookup: CDR1 LGHNA, CDR2 YSLEER. The CDR3 is made up of 14 amino acids. With 0 bases removed from V and 6 bases from J, the gap between germline ends came to 12 bases.

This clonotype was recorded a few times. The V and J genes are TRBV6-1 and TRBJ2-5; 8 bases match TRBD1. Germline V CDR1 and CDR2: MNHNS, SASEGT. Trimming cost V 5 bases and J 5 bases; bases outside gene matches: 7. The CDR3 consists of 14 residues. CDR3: CASSKQGAWETQYF. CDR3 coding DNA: TGTGCCAGCAGTAAGCAGGGGGCTTGGGAGACCCAGTACTTC.

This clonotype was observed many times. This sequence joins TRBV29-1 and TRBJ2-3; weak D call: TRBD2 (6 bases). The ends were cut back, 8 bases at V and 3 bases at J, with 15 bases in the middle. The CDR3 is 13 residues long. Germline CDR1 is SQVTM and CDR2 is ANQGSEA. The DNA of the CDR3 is TGCAGCACCTACGGGGGAGGAACAGATACGCAGTATTTT. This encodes CSTYGGGTDTQYF.

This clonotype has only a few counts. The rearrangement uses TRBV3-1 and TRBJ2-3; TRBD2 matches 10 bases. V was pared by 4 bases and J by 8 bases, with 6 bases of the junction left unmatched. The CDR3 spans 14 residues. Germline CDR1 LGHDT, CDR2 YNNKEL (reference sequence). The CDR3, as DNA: TGTGCCAGCAGCCCTGGGACTAGCGTGAGTACGCAGTATTTT. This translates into CASSPGTSVSTQYF.

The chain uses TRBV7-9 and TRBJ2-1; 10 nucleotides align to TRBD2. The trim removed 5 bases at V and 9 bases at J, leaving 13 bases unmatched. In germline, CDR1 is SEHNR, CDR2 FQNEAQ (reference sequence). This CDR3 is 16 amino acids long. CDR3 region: CASSPPGLANNSEQFF. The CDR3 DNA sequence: TGTGCCAGCAGCCCACCGGGACTAGCGAACAACAGTGAGCAGTTCTTC.

Written as DNA, the CDR3 is TGCAGTGCTAGAGTGCAGCGGGAGAACTCCTACGAGCAGTACTTC. Protein sequence: CSARVQRENSYEQYF. The rearrangement links TRBV20-1 to TRBJ2-7; 8 bases agree with TRBD2. V lost 1 base to trimming and J lost 0 bases; unmatched junction nucleotides: 5. This CDR3 is 15 amino acids long. Per germline, CDR1 DFQATT and CDR2 SNEGSKA (reference sequence).

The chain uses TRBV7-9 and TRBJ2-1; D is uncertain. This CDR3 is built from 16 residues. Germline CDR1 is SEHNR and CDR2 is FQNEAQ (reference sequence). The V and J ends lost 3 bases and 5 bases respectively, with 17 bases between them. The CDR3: CASSFPRHSPDNEQFF. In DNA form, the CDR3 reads TGTGCCAGCAGCTTCCCCAGGCATTCCCCTGACAATGAGCAGTTCTTC.

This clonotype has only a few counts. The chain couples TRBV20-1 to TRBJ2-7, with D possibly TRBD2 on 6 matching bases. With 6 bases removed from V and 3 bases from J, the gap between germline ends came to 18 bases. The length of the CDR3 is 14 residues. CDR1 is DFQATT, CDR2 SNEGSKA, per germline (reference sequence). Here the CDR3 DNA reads TGCAGTGCAGTCCCGCGGGACCCCCTCTACGAGCAGTACTTC. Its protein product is CSAVPRDPLYEQYF.

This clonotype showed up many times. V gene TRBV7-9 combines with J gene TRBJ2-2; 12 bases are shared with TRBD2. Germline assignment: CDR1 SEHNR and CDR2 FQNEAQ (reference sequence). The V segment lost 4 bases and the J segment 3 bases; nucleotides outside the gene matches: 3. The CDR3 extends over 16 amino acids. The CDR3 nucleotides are TGTGCCAGCAGCTCGACTAGCGGGAGTGACACCGGGGAGCTGTTTTTT. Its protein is CASSSTSGSDTGELFF.

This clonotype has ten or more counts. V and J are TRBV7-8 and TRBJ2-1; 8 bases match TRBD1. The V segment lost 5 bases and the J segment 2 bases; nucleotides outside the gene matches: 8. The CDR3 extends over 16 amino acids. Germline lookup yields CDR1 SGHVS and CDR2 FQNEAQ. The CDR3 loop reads CASSPPTGVPYNEQFF. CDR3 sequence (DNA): TGTGCCAGCAGCCCTCCGACAGGGGTCCCCTACAATGAGCAGTTCTTC.

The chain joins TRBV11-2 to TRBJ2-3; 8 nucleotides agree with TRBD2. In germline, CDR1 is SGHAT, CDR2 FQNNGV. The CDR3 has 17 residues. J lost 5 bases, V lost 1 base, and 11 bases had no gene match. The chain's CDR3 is CASSLGQLAAGGDTQYF. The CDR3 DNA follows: TGTGCCAGCAGCTTAGGCCAACTAGCGGCCGGGGGAGATACGCAGTATTTT.

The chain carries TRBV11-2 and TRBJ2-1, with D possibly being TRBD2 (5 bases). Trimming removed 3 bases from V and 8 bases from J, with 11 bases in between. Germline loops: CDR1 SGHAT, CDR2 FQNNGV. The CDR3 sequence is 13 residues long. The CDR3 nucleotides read TGTGCCAGCAGCTTTTTCGGGGAATATGAGCAGTTCTTC. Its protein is CASSFFGEYEQFF.

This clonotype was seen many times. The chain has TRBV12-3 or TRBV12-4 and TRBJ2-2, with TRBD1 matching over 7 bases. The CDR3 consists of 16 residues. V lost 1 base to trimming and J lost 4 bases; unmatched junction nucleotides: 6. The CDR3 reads CASSLGGRGSTGELFF. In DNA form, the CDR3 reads TGTGCCAGCAGTTTAGGCGGCAGGGGGAGCACCGGGGAGCTGTTTTTT.

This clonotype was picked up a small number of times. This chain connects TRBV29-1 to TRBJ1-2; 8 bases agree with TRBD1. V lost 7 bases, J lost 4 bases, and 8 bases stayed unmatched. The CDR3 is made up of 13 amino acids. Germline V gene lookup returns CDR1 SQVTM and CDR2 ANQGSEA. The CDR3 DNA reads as TGCAGCGGGCAGGGGGCCGGCGGCTATGGCTACACCTTC. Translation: CSGQGAGGYGYTF.

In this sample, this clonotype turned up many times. The CDR3 sequence: CASSLAWFGAKNIQYF. The CDR3 bases are TGTGCCAGCAGCTTAGCGTGGTTTGGAGCCAAAAACATTCAGTACTTC. The chain couples TRBV7-2 to TRBJ2-4; D remains ambiguous. V was shortened by 0 bases and J by 0 bases, with 9 bases between the two germline ends. Germline V gene data show CDR1 as SGHTA and CDR2 as FQGNSA. The CDR3 is made up of 16 amino acids. Looking up the rest from reference TRBV7-2 and TRBJ2-4 gives the full variable domain: GAGVSQSPSNKVTEKGKDVELRCDPISGHTALYWYRQSLGQGLEFLIYFQGNSAPDKSGLPSDRFSAERTGGSVSTLTIQRTQQEDSAVYLCASSLAWFGAKNIQYFGAGTRLSVL.

CDR3 nucleotide sequence: TGCGCCAGCAGCCTGGCCCCCCCTAGCGGGGGGGTGGATACGCAGTATTTT. Its translation: CASSLAPPSGGVDTQYF. The chain recombines TRBV4-1 with TRBJ2-3, with 12 bases matching TRBD2. Germline CDR1 is MGHRA and CDR2 is YSYEKL. This CDR3 has 17 residues. V shed 4 bases and J 6 bases; nucleotides not matched to a gene: 11.